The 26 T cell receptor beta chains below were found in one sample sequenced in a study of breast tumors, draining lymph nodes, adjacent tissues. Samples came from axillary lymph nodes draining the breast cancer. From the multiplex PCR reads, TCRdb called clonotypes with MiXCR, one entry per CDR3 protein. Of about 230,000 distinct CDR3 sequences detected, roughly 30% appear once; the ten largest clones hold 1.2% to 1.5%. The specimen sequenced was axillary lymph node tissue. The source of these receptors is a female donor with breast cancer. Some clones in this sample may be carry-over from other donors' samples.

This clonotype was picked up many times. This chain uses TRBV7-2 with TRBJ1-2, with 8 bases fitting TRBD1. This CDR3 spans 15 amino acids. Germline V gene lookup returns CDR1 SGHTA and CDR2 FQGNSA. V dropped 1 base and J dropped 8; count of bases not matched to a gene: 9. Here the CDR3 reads CASSLGTGLMGGYTF. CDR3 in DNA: TGTGCCAGCAGCTTAGGGACAGGGCTAATGGGCGGCTACACCTTC.

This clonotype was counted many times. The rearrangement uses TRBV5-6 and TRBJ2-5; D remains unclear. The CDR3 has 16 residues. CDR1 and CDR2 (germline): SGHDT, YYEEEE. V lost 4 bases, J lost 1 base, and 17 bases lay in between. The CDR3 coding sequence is TGTGCCAGCAGCCCTCCGTCCAAGCAGACCCAAGAGACCCAGTACTTC. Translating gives CASSPPSKQTQETQYF.

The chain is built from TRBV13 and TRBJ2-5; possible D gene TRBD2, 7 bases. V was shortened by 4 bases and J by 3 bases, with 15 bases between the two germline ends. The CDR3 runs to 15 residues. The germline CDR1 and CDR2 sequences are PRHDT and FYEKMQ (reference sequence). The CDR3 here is CASSSGGLREETQYF. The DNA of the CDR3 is TGTGCCAGCAGCTCCGGGGGGCTCAGGGAAGAGACCCAGTACTTC. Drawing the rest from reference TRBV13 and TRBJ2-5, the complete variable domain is AAGVIQSPRHLIKEKRETATLKCYPIPRHDTVYWYQQGPGQDPQFLISFYEKMQSDKGSIPDRFSAQQFSDYHSELNMSSLELGDSALYFCASSSGGLREETQYFGPGTRLLVL.

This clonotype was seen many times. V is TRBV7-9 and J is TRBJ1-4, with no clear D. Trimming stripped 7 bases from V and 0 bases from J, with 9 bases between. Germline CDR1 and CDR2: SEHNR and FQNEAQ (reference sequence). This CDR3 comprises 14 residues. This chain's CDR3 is CASTRLATNEKLFF. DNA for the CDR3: TGTGCCAGCACGAGGCTTGCAACTAATGAAAAACTGTTTTTT.

CDR3 residues: CASSFRGLNEKLFF. CDR3 bases: TGTGCCAGCAGCTTCAGGGGTCTTAATGAAAAACTGTTTTTT. V usage is TRBV6-5 and J usage is TRBJ1-4, with a weak D call TRBD1 (6 bases). V was pared by 6 bases and J by 4 bases, with 12 bases between. The CDR3 contains 14 residues. Germline assignment: CDR1 MNHEY and CDR2 SVGAGI.

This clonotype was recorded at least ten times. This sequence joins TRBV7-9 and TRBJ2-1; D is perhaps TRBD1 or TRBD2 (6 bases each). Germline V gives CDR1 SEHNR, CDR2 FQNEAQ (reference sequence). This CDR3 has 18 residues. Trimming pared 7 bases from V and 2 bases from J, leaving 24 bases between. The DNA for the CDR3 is TGTGCCAGCAATCCCCGGCGGGTCGGGGGCGAGACCTACAATGAGCAGTTCTTC. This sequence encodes CASNPRRVGGETYNEQFF.

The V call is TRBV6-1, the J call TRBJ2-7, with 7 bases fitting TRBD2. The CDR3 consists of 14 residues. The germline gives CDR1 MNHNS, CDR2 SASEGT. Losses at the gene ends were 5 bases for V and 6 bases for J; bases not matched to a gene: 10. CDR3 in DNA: TGTGCCAGCAGTCAATCCCCGACTAGCCTCGAGCAGTACTTC. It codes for CASSQSPTSLEQYF.

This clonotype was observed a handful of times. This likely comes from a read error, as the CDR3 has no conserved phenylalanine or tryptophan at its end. The CDR3 region is CASRSRQGAAEAFL. DNA for the CDR3: TGCGCCAGCAGGTCCCGACAGGGGGCGGCTGAAGCTTTCCTT. V gene TRBV5-1 combines with J gene TRBJ1-1; 10 positions agree with TRBD1. V lost 5 bases and J lost 6; bases outside the gene matches: 7. This CDR3 is 14 amino acids long. Germline-derived CDR1 and CDR2 are SGHRS and YFSETQ.

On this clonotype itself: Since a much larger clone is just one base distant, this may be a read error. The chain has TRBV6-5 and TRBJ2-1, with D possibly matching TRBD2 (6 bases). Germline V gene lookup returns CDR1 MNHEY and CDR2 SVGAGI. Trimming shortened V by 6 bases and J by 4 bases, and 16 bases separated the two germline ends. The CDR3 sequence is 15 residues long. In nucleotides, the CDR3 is TGTGCCAGCAGACCCCCAAGCGGGCCGTACAATGAGCAGTTCTTC. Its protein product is CASRPPSGPYNEQFF.

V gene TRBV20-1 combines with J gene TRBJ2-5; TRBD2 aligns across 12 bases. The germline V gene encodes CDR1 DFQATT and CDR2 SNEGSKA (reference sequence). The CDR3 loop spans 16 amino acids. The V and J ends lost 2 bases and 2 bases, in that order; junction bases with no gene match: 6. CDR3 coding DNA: TGCAGTGCTAGAACTAGGACTAGCGGGACACAAGAGACCCAGTACTTC. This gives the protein CSARTRTSGTQETQYF.

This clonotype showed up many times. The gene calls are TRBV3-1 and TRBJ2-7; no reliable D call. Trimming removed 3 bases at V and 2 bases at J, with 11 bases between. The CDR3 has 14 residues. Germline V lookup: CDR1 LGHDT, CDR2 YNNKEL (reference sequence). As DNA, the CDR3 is TGTGCCAGCAGCCAGGATGGGGTGGCCTACGAGCAGTACTTC. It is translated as CASSQDGVAYEQYF.

This chain's CDR3 is CRGQGYNEQFF. For the CDR3, the DNA is TGCAGGGGGCAGGGGTACAATGAGCAGTTCTTC. The gene calls are TRBV29-1 and TRBJ2-1, with D perhaps TRBD1 (6 bases). The germline gives CDR1 SQVTM, CDR2 ANQGSEA. The CDR3 has 11 residues.

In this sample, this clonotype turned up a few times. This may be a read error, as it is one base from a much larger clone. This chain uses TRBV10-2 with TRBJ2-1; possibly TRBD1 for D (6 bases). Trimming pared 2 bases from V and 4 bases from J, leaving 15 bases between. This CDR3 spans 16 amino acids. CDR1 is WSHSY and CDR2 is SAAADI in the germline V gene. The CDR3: CASSEASRGPYNEQFF. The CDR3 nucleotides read TGCGCCAGCAGTGAGGCTAGCAGGGGCCCTTACAATGAGCAGTTCTTC.

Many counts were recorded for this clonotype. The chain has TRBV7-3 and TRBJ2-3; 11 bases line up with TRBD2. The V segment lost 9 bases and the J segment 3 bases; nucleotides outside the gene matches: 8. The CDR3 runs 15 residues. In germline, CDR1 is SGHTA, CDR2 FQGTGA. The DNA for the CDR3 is TGTGCCAGGAAGGCCGGGACTAGCGGTACAGATACGCAGTATTTT. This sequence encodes CARKAGTSGTDTQYF.

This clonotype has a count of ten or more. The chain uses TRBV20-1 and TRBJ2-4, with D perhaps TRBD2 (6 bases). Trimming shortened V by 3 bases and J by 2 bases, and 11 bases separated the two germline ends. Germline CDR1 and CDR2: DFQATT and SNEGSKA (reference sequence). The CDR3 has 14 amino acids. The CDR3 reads CSASWGVTKNIQYF. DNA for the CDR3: TGCAGTGCTAGTTGGGGGGTTACCAAAAACATTCAGTACTTC.

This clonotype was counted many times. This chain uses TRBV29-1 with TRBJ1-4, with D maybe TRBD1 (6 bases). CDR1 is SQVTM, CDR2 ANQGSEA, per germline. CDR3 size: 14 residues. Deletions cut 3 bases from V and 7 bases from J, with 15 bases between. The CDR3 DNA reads TGCAGCGTTGAGGGAGGGACAAAGGGTGAAAAACTGTTTTTT. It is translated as CSVEGGTKGEKLFF.

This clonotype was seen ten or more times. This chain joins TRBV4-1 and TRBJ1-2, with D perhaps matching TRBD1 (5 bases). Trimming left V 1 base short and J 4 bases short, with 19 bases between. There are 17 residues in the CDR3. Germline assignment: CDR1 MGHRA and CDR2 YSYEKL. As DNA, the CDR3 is TGCGCCAGCAGCCAAGCAAGCAGCGGTGTACAGGTCTATGGCTACACCTTC. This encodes CASSQASSGVQVYGYTF.

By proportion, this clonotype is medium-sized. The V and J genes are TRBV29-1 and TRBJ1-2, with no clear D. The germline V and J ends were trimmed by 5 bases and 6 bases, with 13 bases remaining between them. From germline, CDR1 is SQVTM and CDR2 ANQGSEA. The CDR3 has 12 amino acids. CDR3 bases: TGCAGCGTTCAGCCCGGGGATCATGGCTACACCTTC. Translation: CSVQPGDHGYTF.

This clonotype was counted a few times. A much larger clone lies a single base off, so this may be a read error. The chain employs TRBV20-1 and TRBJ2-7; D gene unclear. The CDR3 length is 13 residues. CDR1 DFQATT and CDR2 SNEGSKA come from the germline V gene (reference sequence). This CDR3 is CSSARKSRYAQYF. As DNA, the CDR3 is TGCAGTTCCGCCAGAAAGTCTCGTTACGCGCAGTACTTC.

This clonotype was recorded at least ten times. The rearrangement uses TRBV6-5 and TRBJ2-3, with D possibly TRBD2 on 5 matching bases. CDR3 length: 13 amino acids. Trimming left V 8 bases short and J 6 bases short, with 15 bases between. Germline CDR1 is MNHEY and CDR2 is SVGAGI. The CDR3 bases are TGTGCCAGCCGACGGGGTAAAGGGGATACGCAGTATTTT. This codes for CASRRGKGDTQYF.

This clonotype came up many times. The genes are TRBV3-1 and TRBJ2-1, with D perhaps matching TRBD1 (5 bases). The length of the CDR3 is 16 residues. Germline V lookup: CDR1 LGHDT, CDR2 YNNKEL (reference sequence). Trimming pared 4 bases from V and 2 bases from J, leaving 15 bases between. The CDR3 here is CASSRPGDSTYNEQFF. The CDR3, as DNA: TGTGCCAGCAGCCGCCCAGGCGACAGTACCTACAATGAGCAGTTCTTC.

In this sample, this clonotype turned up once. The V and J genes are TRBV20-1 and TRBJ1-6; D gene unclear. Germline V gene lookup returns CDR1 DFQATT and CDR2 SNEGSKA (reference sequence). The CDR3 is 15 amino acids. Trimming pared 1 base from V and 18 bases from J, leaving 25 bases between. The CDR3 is CSARARGTGNSLPHF. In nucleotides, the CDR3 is TGCAGTGCTAGAGCCCGGGGTACTGGGAATTCACTCCCCCACTTT.

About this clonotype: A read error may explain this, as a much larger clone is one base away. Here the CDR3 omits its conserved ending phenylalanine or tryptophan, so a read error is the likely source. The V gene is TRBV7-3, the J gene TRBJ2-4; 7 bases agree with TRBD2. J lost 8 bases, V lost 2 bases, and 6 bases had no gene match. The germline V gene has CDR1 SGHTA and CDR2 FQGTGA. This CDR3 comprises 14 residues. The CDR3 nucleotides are TGTGCCAGCAGCTTAGGGGGGGACGGGGACATTCAGTACCTC. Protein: CASSLGGDGDIQYL.

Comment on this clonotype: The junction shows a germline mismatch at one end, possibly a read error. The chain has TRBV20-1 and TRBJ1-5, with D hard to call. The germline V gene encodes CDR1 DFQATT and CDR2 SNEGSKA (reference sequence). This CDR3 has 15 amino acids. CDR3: CSARVGSSRQETQRF. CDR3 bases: TGCAGTGCTAGAGTTGGTTCGAGCAGACAAGAGACCCAGCGTTTT.

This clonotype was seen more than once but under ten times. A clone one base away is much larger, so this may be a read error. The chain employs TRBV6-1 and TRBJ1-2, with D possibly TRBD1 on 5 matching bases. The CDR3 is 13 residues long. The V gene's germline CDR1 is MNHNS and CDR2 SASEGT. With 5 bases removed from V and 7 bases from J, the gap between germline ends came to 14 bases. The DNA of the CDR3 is TGTGCCAGCAGTCAATTACGGGGGTCTGGCTACACCTTC. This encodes CASSQLRGSGYTF.

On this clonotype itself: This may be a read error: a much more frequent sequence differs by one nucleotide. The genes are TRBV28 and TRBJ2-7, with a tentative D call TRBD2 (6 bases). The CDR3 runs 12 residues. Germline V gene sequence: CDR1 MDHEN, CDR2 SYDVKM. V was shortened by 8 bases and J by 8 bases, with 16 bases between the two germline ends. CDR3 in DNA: TGTGCCAGCGAAGTGGAGGGTCGGCAGCAGTACTTC. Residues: CASEVEGRQQYF. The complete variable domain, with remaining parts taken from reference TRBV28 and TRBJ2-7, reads DVKVTQSSRYLVKRTGEKVFLECVQDMDHENMFWYRQDPGLGLRLIYFSYDVKMKEKGDIPEGYSVSREKKERFSLILESASTNQTSMYLCASEVEGRQQYFGPGTRLTVT.